This TCR beta chain was sequenced for a study of blood T cell repertoires in COVID-19. In the original workflow: Quantification of nucleated cells was approximated via reference gene primer amplification. Sequenced by immunoSEQ multiplex PCR; TCRdb stores in-frame clones only, minus some. The DNA was the basis for D and trimming; V, J and clone size are from that table. The data contain roughly 230,000 clones, around 81% of them singletons. This TCR was sampled from a man aged 45-60 years with active or convalescent COVID-19. Material: peripheral blood.

CDR3 bases: TGTGCCAGCACCCTACTCCAGTCCGGCGGGGGCTACACCTTC. Its protein is CASTLLQSGGGYTF. The J gene is TRBJ1-2, the V gene TRBV11-2; D unresolved. Trimming removed 7 bases from V and 8 bases from J, with 20 bases in between. Germline V gene sequence: CDR1 SGHAT, CDR2 FQNNGV. This CDR3 contains 14 residues.